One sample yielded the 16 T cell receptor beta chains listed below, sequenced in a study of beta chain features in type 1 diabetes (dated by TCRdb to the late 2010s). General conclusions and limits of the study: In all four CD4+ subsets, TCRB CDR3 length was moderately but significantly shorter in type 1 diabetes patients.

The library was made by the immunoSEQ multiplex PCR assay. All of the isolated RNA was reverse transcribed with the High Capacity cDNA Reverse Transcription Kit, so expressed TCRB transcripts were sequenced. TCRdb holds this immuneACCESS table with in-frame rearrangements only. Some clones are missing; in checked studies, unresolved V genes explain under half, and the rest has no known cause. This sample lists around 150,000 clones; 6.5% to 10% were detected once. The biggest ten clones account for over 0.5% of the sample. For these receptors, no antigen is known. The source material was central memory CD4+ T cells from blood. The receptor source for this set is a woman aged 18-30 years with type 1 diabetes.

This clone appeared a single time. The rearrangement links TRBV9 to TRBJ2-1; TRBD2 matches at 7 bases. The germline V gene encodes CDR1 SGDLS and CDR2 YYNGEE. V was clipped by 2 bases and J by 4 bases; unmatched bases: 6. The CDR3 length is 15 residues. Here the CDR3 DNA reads TGTGCCAGCAGCGTCAACGGACTAGGATACAATGAGCAGTTCTTC. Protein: CASSVNGLGYNEQFF.

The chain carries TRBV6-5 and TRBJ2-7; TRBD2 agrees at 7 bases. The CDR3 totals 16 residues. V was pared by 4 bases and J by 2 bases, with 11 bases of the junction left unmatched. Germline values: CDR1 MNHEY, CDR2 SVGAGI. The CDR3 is CASSFRGGTTTYEQYF. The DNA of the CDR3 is TGTGCCAGCAGTTTCCGGGGAGGGACGACGACCTACGAGCAGTACTTC.

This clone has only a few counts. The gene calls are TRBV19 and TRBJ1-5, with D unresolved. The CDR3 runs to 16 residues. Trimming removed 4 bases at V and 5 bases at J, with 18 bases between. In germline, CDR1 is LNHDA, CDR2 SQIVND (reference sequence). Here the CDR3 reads CASSKDFDSRDQPQHF. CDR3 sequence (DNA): TGTGCCAGTAGTAAGGACTTTGACTCGAGGGATCAGCCCCAGCATTTT.

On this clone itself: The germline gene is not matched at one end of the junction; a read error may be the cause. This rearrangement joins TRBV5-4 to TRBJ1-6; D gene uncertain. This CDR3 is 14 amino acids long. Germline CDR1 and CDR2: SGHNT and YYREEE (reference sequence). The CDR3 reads CASSQPGRNSPLHF. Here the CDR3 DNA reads TGCGCCAGCAGCCAGCCAGGTCGGAATTCACCCCTCCACTTT. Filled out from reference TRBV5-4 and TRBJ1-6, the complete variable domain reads ETGVTQSPTHLIKTRGQQVTLRCSSQSGHNTVSWYQQALGQGPQFIFQYYREEENGRGNFPPRFSGLQFPNYSSELNVNALELDDSALYLCASSQPGRNSPLHFGNGTRLTVT.

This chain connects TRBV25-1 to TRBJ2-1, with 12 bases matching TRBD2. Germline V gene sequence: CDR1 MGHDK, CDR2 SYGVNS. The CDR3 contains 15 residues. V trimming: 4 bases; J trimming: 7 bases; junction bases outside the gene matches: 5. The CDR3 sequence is CASSVVLAGGNEQFF. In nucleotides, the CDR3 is TGTGCCAGCAGTGTAGTCCTAGCGGGGGGGAATGAGCAGTTCTTC.

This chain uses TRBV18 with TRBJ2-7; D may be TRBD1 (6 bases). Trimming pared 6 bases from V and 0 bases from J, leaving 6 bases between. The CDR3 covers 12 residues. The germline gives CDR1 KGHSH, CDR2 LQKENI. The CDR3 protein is CASSTGSYEQYF. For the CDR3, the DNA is TGTGCCAGCTCGACAGGCTCCTACGAGCAGTACTTC.

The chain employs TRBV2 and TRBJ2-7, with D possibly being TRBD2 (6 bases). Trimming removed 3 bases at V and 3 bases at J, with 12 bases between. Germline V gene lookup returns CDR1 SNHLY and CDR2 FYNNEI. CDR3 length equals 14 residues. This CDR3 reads CASSEAGGYYEQYF. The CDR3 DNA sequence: TGTGCCAGCAGTGAGGCAGGAGGGTACTACGAGCAGTACTTC. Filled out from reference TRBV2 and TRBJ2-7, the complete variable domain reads EPEVTQTPSHQVTQMGQEVILRCVPISNHLYFYWYRQILGQKVEFLVSFYNNEISEKSEIFDDQFSVERPDGSNFTLKIRSTKLEDSAMYFCASSEAGGYYEQYFGPGTRLTVT.

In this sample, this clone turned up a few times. The CDR3 here is CASSFLYGGELFF. The CDR3 DNA reads as TGTGCCAGCAGCTTTTTGTACGGCGGGGAGCTGTTTTTT. V is TRBV13 and J is TRBJ2-2, with no clear D. There are 13 residues in the CDR3. The ends were cut back, 3 bases at V and 7 bases at J, with 9 bases in the middle. Germline CDR1 and CDR2: PRHDT and FYEKMQ (reference sequence). Full variable domain (remainder filled in from reference TRBV13 and TRBJ2-2): AAGVIQSPRHLIKEKRETATLKCYPIPRHDTVYWYQQGPGQDPQFLISFYEKMQSDKGSIPDRFSAQQFSDYHSELNMSSLELGDSALYFCASSFLYGGELFFGEGSRLTVL.

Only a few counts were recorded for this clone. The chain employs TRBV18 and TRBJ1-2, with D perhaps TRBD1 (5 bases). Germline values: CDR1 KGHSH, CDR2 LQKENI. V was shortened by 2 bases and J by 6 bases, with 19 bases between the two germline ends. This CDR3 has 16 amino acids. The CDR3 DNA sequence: TGTGCCAGCTCACCATTAAACACAGGCCTCGAGGATGGCTACACCTTC. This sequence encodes CASSPLNTGLEDGYTF.

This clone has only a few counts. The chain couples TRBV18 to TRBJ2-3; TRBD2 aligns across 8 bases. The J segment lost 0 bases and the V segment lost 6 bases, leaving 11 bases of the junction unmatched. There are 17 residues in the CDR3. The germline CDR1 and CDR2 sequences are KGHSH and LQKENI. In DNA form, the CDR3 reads TGTGCCAGCTCCGGGCGACTAGCGCGATATAGCACAGATACGCAGTATTTT. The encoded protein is CASSGRLARYSTDTQYF. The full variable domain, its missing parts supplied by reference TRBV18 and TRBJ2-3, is NAGVMQNPRHLVRRRGQEARLRCSPMKGHSHVYWYRQLPEEGLKFMVYLQKENIIDESGMPKERFSAEFPKEGPSILRIQQVVRGDSAAYFCASSGRLARYSTDTQYFGPGTRLTVL.

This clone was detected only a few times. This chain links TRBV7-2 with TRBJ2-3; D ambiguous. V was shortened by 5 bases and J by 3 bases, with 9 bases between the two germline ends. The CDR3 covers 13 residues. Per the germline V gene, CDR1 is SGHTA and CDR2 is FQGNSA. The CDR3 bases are TGTGCCAGCAGCACGAGAGTTACAGATACGCAGTATTTT. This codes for CASSTRVTDTQYF.

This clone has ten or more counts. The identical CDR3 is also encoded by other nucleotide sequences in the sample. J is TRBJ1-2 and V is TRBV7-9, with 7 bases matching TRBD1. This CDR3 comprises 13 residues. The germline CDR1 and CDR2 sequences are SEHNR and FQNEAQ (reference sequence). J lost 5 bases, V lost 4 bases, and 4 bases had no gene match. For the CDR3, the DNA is TGTGCCAGCAGCTCGGGACAGAGATATGGCTACACCTTC. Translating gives CASSSGQRYGYTF.

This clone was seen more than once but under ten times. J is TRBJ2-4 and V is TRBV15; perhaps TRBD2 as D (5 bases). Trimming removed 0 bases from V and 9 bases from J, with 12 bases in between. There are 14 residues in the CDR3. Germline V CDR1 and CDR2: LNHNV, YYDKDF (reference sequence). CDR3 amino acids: CATSREGSHGIQYF. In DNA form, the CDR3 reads TGTGCCACCAGCAGAGAGGGGAGCCACGGCATTCAGTACTTC. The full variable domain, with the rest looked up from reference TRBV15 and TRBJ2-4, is DAMVIQNPRYQVTQFGKPVTLSCSQTLNHNVMYWYQQKSSQAPKLLFHYYDKDFNNEADTPDNFQSRRPNTSFCFLDIRSPGLGDTAMYLCATSREGSHGIQYFGAGTRLSVL.

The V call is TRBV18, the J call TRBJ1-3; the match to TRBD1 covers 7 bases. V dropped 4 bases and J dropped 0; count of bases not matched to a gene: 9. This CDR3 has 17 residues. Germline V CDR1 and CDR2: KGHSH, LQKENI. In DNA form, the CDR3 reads TGTGCCAGCTCACGGGACAGCCGAACAGGCTCTGGAAACACCATATATTTT. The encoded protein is CASSRDSRTGSGNTIYF. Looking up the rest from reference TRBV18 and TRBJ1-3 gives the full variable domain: NAGVMQNPRHLVRRRGQEARLRCSPMKGHSHVYWYRQLPEEGLKFMVYLQKENIIDESGMPKERFSAEFPKEGPSILRIQQVVRGDSAAYFCASSRDSRTGSGNTIYFGEGSWLTVV.

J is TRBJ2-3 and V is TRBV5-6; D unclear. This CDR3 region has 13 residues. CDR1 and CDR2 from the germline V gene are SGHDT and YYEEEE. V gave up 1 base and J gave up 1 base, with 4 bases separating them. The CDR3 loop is CASSLRGTDTQYF. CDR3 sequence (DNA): TGTGCCAGCAGCTTGCGGGGCACAGATACGCAGTATTTT.

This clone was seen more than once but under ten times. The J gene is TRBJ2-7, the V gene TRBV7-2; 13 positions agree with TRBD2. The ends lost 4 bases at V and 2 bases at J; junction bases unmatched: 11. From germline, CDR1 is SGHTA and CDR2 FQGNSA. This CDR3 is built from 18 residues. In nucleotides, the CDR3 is TGTGCCAGCAGCTACCGGACTAGCGGGAGTACGGAAGCCTACGAGCAGTACTTC. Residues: CASSYRTSGSTEAYEQYF.